This record covers a single T cell receptor (beta chain). Germline lookup yields CDR1 GTSNPN and CDR2 SVGIG (reference sequence). The V segment lost 3 bases and the J segment 2 bases; nucleotides outside the gene matches: 2. This CDR3 comprises 13 residues. This sample was included in a study of blood T cell repertoires in COVID-19. The table came from immunoSEQ multiplex PCR; TCRdb's copy has only in-frame clones and leaves some out. Found here are a few hundred thousand clones, approximately 90% of them singletons; the top ten hold roughly 10%. The chain links TRBV30 to TRBJ1-2, with 8 bases lining up with TRBD1. The sequenced sample was PBMCs or T cells enriched from blood (not recorded which). This receptor was taken from a woman aged 45-65 years who had recovered from COVID-19. CDR3 region: CAWRDRANYGYTF. The CDR3 nucleotides read TGTGCCTGGAGGGACAGGGCAAACTATGGCTACACCTTC.